The present T cell receptor beta chain was sequenced within a study of T cells of healthy individuals (dated by TCRdb to the late 2010s). The CDR3 covers 13 residues, taking in both the cysteine and the phenylalanine. This entry keeps only the CDR3 DNA: 39 bases, framed from base 1. V is pruned by 5 bases and J by 3 bases, leaving 1 base of the junction without a gene match. Preparation of the library involved 5' RACE. Sequencer: Illumina MiSeq. The raw public data were reprocessed by TCRdb itself: fastp quality trimming at Q25, MiXCR clonotype calling, in-frame beta chains only. Rows merge per CDR3 protein into single entries with the most common DNA and genes. For this sample the table gives some 82,000 distinct CDR3 sequences, of which about 5% were detected only once. 7% to 9% of the sample lies in the top ten. The table lists this clonotype with a few counts. Its antigen specificity is not known. No base qualities exist here, and no much larger clone lies one base off it.

Recombination joined TRBV12-3 or TRBV12-4 with TRBJ2-1, with 7 bases aligning to TRBD1. The sequence derives from a female donor in good health. The CDR3 protein is CASSRDSYNEQFF. The nucleotides are TGTGCCAGCAGTCGGGACAGCTACAATGAGCAGTTCTTC.